What follows are 18 T cell receptor delta chains derived from one specimen sequenced in a study of gamma-delta T cells after stem cell transplantation. TCRdb called clones anew from the RT-PCR reads with CATT. The sample includes more than 650 delta-chain clones, approximately 20% of them seen just once. The sequenced sample consisted of gamma-delta T cells. The receptors come from a human donor. It is not recorded whose cells these are; they may come from a transplant donor.

This clone was seen more than once but under ten times. Here the CDR3 reads CACDKLGDGADKLIF. In DNA, the CDR3 is TGTGCCTGTGACAAACTGGGGGATGGGGCCGATAAACTCATCTTT. The V gene is TRDV2, the J gene TRDJ1; TRDD3 aligns across 10 bases. The CDR3 has 15 residues. Germline assignment: CDR1 GEAIGNYY and CDR2 EKD. The junction had 5 bases not matched to a gene; V was cut back by 2 bases and J by 3 bases.

This clone was seen only a few times. Compared with germline, one end of the junction differs, possibly owing to a read error. The V gene is TRDV2, the J gene TRDJ1; 11 positions match TRDD3. This CDR3 spans 16 amino acids. The germline gives CDR1 GEAIGNYY, CDR2 EKD. CDR3 sequence (DNA): TGTGCCTGTGACGCATTACTGGGGGATAACAGCGATAATCTCATCTTT. Translated: CACDALLGDNSDNLIF.

The gene calls are TRDV1 and TRDJ1; either TRDD2 or TRDD3 may supply D (9 bases each). Per the germline V gene, CDR1 is TSWWSYY and CDR2 is QGS. The CDR3 is 19 residues long. Between the trimmed V and J ends, which lost 4 bases and 6 bases, there was a span of 30 bases. DNA of the CDR3: TGTGCTCTTGGGGTCCCTTCCTACGTTGTGGGGATACGCCGTAATAAACTCATCTTT. This translates into CALGVPSYVVGIRRNKLIF.

This clone came up a few times. The V call is TRDV2, the J call TRDJ3, with TRDD3 identical over 13 bases. V lost 0 bases to trimming and J lost 0 bases; unmatched junction nucleotides: 10. This CDR3 spans 22 amino acids. Germline V CDR1 and CDR2: GEAIGNYY, EKD. DNA for the CDR3: TGTGCCTGTGACACCGTTGGACTGGGGGATACGCGTCCCTCCTGGGACACCCGACAGATGTTTTTC. As protein: CACDTVGLGDTRPSWDTRQMFF.

This clone was found a few times. Here the CDR3 DNA reads TGTGCCTGTGACACTCTACTGGGGGATACGCTCACCGATAAACTCATCTTT. Its translation: CACDTLLGDTLTDKLIF. The chain has TRDV2 and TRDJ1, with 13 nucleotides matching TRDD3. The germline gives CDR1 GEAIGNYY, CDR2 EKD. The CDR3 spans 17 residues. Losses at the gene ends were 1 base for V and 1 base for J; bases not matched to a gene: 5.

As for this clone: Distinct nucleotide sequences in the sample also encode this CDR3. The V call is TRDV2, the J call TRDJ1; 7 positions agree with TRDD3. The germline V gene has CDR1 GEAIGNYY and CDR2 EKD. This CDR3 region has 15 residues. The V gene end was trimmed by 7 bases and the J gene end by 2 bases; junction bases not matched to a gene: 12. The CDR3 spells CACSALLGKTDKLIF. CDR3 DNA: TGTGCCTGCAGCGCTCTACTGGGGAAGACCGATAAACTCATCTTT.

The chain has TRDV1 and TRDJ1; 9 bases line up with TRDD3. Germline V gene data show CDR1 as TSWWSYY and CDR2 as QGS. V was clipped by 0 bases and J by 3 bases; unmatched bases: 17. The CDR3 is 20 amino acids. The CDR3 DNA follows: TGTGCTCTTGGGGAACTAGTTCGGGGATACGGCGCCGATGTACCCGATAAACTCATCTTT. It translates to CALGELVRGYGADVPDKLIF.

The genes are TRDV1 and TRDJ4; 10 bases agree with TRDD3. TCRdb is silent on the J gene; assignment here came from matching the DNA to germline. The CDR3 is 17 residues long. CDR1 is TSWWSYY, CDR2 QGS, per germline. V gave up 0 bases and J gave up 5 bases; unmatched junction bases: 12. Here the CDR3 reads CALGELRSGGYLWPLIF. In nucleotides, the CDR3 is TGTGCTCTTGGGGAACTCCGAAGTGGGGGATACTTATGGCCCCTGATCTTT.

This clone was found a few times. This chain joins TRDV1 and TRDJ1; a weak D match, TRDD2 (9 bases). The V end lost 2 bases, the J end lost 0 bases, and 25 bases lay between the germline ends. Germline values: CDR1 TSWWSYY, CDR2 QGS. There are 20 residues in the CDR3. This CDR3 reads CALGEDDPSYWGEHTDKLIF. CDR3 nucleotides: TGTGCTCTTGGGGAAGACGATCCTTCCTACTGGGGGGAACACACCGATAAACTCATCTTT.

The chain links TRDV2 to TRDJ1; 9 bases map to TRDD3. Matching the DNA to germline supplied the J gene, which TCRdb does not give. The J segment lost 0 bases and the V segment lost 0 bases, leaving 19 bases of the junction unmatched. This CDR3 is 21 amino acids long. Germline V CDR1 and CDR2: GEAIGNYY, EKD. The CDR3 reads CACDTVTGGRNTASYTDKLIF. CDR3 sequence (DNA): TGTGCCTGTGACACCGTTACTGGGGGACGGAACACCGCTTCGTACACCGATAAACTCATCTTT.

This clone was seen a single time. The chain carries TRDV1 and TRDJ1; D is perhaps TRDD3 (5 bases). Because TCRdb records no J gene, it was assigned here through a match of the DNA to germline. Germline CDR1 and CDR2: TSWWSYY and QGS. The V end was cut by 3 bases, the J end by 3 bases, with 26 bases between. The CDR3 has 19 amino acids. The CDR3 is CALGEPLVRGAGGADKLIF. The CDR3 region has the DNA TGTGCTCTTGGGGAGCCCTTAGTGCGGGGCGCCGGGGGCGCCGATAAACTCATCTTT.

The chain has TRDV2 and TRDJ1, with 10 bases lining up with TRDD3. V lost 0 bases and J lost 1; bases outside the gene matches: 10. The germline CDR1 and CDR2 sequences are GEAIGNYY and EKD. The CDR3 runs 18 residues. The CDR3 DNA follows: TGTGCCTGTGACACCGTGGGTACTGGGGGATTCCTCACCGATAAACTCATCTTT. Amino acids: CACDTVGTGGFLTDKLIF.

This clone has just a few counts. Just one base apart from a much larger clone, this may be a read error. Additional DNA sequences in this sample encode the identical CDR3. This chain connects TRDV2 to TRDJ1; D unresolved. Germline CDR1 GEAIGNYY, CDR2 EKD. Trimming cost V 6 bases and J 4 bases, with 20 bases left between them. This CDR3 spans 15 amino acids. This CDR3 reads CACLNLLENRDKLIF. Here the CDR3 DNA reads TGTGCCTGTCTAAATTTACTTGAGAACCGCGATAAACTCATCTTT.

Although no V gene was called, TRDJ1 is the J gene; TRDD3, the table's D call, lacks a check against the DNA. The CDR3 has 17 amino acids. Written as DNA, the CDR3 is TGTGCCTGTGACAGTCTGGGGGATACTAAAGACACCGATAAACTCATCTTT. Translating it yields CACDSLGDTKDTDKLIF.

The sample holds a few counts of this clone. CDR3 in amino acids: CACDTNWGMTSSWDTRQMFF. In nucleotides, the CDR3 is TGTGCCTGTGACACGAACTGGGGGATGACTAGCTCCTGGGACACCCGACAGATGTTTTTC. This chain uses TRDV2 with TRDJ3; 10 bases align to TRDD3. CDR3 length: 20 residues. After removal of 1 base from V and 0 bases from J, the junction contained 8 bases not matched to a gene. Germline V CDR1 and CDR2: GEAIGNYY, EKD.

The J gene is TRDJ3, the V gene TRDV2, with D perhaps TRDD3 (5 bases). TCRdb does not report a J gene; here it was assigned by matching the DNA to germline references. The CDR3 is made up of 18 amino acids. Germline values: CDR1 GEAIGNYY, CDR2 EKD. V was pared by 0 bases and J by 0 bases, with 11 bases between. The CDR3 coding sequence is TGTGCCTGTGACACCGGCTGGGTAAGCTCCTGGGACACCCGACAGATGTTTTTC. Amino acid sequence: CACDTGWVSSWDTRQMFF.

V gene TRDV2 combines with J gene TRDJ1, with TRDD3 matching 8 bases. The J gene was missing in TCRdb and was found by matching the end of the DNA to germline. This CDR3 comprises 15 residues. Germline values: CDR1 GEAIGNYY, CDR2 EKD. V dropped 3 bases and J dropped 0; count of bases not matched to a gene: 5. The CDR3 nucleotides are TGTGCCTGTGACTCACTGGGGGGCCACACCGATAAACTCATCTTT. It translates to CACDSLGGHTDKLIF.

The chain recombines TRDV1 with TRDJ1; TRDD3 matches 11 bases. No J gene is reported in TCRdb; it was inferred here by comparing the DNA with germline. The germline gives CDR1 TSWWSYY, CDR2 QGS. The V gene end was trimmed by 4 bases and the J gene end by 7 bases; junction bases not matched to a gene: 32. The CDR3 is made up of 23 amino acids. CDR3 amino acids: CALGGTNGLPTSPHWGISAKLIF. As DNA, the CDR3 is TGTGCTCTTGGGGGCACTAACGGCCTTCCTACAAGTCCCCACTGGGGGATATCTGCTAAACTCATCTTT.